Listed below are T cell receptor beta chains from one sample, sequenced in a study of T cells after somatic rescue of genetic block. The protocol was immunoSEQ multiplex PCR, while the TCRdb copy is restricted to in-frame clones and leaves out a portion. This sample has under 15,000 clones, with around 72% found just once. The sequenced sample consisted of peripheral blood mononuclear cells (PBMCs). The source is a boy aged 5-17 years. CDR3s include the opening cysteine and the closing phenylalanine or tryptophan. A row's size may be missing; if present it is once, few, many or a size class.

CDR3 protein	V gene	clone size
CASSPGTEETQYF	TRBV18	.
CASSLKRAGGFSYEQYF	TRBV7-3	.
CASSYSGNYGYTF	TRBV6-6	.
CASSSISGTGGGNEQFF	TRBV5-5	.
CASSLGQEWQPQHF	TRBV5-8	few
CASSYSDRSGEQYF	TRBV6-5	.
CASSVGSPNEQFF	TRBV9	few
CASSQAGALNEKLFF	TRBV6-1	.
CAISEPRPALLHF	TRBV10-3	.
CASSMFGVRNQPQHF	TRBV19	.
CASSVRQWTYEQYF	TRBV6-1	.
CASTRSGGAKNIQYF	TRBV27	.
CASSPRGGAVNTEAFF	TRBV18	.
CASSLGTLTGRTEAFF	TRBV28	.
CAWSVEGAWRNTEAFF	TRBV30	.
CASSSRGRGNSPLHF	TRBV7-8	.
CASSVVGGVSYNEQFF	TRBV9	.
CASSYFGTATYEQYF	TRBV6-6	few
CASSNYRVGYTF	TRBV28	.
CASSLVLNQPQHF	TRBV28	few
CAITETGWKGNQPQHF	TRBV10-3	medium-sized